This T cell receptor (beta chain) was profiled in a study of blood T cells in healthy people across ages. Losses at the gene ends were 1 base for V and 5 bases for J; bases not matched to a gene: 7. The CDR3 is 15 amino acids. The germline CDR1 and CDR2 sequences are SGHRS and YFSETQ. The donors, all healthy, were Caucasians living in Russia, aged 6 to 90. Then a second PCR, running roughly 6 to 11 cycles, was carried out with a sample-barcoded 5' primer and a J-beta primer mix. TCRdb re-derived calls from the 5' RACE reads in MiXCR, one entry per CDR3 protein. The sample lists approximately 770,000 distinct CDR3 sequences, 58% occurring once. On this clonotype: Its antigen is undetermined.

Overall study results and limits: A greater number of naive CD4+ cells and higher diversity distinguished long-lived donors from aged donors. CMV infection status of these donors was not known. PBMCs left unsorted prevented a conclusive naive versus antigen-experienced comparison.

The source is a man aged 25 to 45 in good health. Sequencing used blood. V usage is TRBV5-1 and J usage is TRBJ2-3, with 7 bases fitting TRBD1. This chain's CDR3 is CASSLSTGYRDTQYF. The DNA of the CDR3 is TGCGCCAGCAGCTTGTCGACAGGGTACCGAGATACGCAGTATTTT.